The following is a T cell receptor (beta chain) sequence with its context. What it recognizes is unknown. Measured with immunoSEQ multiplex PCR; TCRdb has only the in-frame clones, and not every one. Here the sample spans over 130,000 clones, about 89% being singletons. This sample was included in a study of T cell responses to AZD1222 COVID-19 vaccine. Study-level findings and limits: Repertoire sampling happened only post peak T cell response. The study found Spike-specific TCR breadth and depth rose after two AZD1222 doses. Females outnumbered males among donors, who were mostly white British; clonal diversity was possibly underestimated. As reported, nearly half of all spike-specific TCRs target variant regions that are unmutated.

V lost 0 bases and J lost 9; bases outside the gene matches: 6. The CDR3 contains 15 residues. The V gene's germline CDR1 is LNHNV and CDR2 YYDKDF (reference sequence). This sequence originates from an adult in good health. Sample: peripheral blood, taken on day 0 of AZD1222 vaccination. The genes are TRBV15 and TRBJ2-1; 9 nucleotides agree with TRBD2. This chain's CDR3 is CATSRDRAGGSEQFF. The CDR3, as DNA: TGTGCCACCAGCAGAGATCGAGCGGGAGGTTCTGAGCAGTTCTTC.